The T cell receptor beta chain described here comes from a study of cytomegalovirus exposure and HLA in healthy donors. V was shortened by 4 bases and J by 5 bases, with 9 bases between the two germline ends. CDR1 and CDR2 (germline): PRHDT, FYEKMQ (reference sequence). The CDR3 runs 13 residues. On this clone itself: Its target is not known.

Study-level points and caveats: The tendency of first-cohort TCR clusters to co-occur in the 90 to 150 validation repertoires was the finding of a later analysis.

Assay: immunoSEQ multiplex PCR; the TCRdb copy retains only in-frame clones and omits some. The profile shows about 82,000 clones, about 92% of them singletons. This rearrangement joins TRBV13 to TRBJ1-5; the D gene is possibly TRBD1 (5 bases). The receptor comes from a man younger than 35 in good health and CMV-seronegative. The sample was PBMCs. CDR3 in amino acids: CASSSGSDQPQHF. CDR3 sequence (DNA): TGTGCCAGCAGCTCAGGGAGCGATCAGCCCCAGCATTTT. The whole variable domain, filled in from reference TRBV13 and TRBJ1-5, reads AAGVIQSPRHLIKEKRETATLKCYPIPRHDTVYWYQQGPGQDPQFLISFYEKMQSDKGSIPDRFSAQQFSDYHSELNMSSLELGDSALYFCASSSGSDQPQHFGDGTRLSIL.